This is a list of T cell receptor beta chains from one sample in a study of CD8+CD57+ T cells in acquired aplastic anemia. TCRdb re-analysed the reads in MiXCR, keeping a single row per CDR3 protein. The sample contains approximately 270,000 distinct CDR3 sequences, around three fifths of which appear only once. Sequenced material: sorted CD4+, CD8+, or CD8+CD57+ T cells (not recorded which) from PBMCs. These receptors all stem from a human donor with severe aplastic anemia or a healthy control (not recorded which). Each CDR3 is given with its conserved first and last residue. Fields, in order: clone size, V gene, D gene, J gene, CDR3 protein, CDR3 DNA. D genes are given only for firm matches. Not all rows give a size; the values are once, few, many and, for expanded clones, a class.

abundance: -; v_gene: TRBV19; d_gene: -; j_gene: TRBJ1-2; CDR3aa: CASSPELLDGYTF; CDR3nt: TGTGCCAGTAGTCCCGAACTGCTAGATGGCTACACCTTC
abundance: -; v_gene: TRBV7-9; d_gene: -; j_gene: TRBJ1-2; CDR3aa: CASSLVRGRYGYTF; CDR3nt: TGTGCCAGCAGCTTAGTACGCGGCAGATATGGCTACACCTTC
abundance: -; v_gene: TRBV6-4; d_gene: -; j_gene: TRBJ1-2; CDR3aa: CASSPQGTGGYTF; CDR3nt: TGTGCCAGCTCACCTCAGGGAACGGGTGGCTACACCTTC
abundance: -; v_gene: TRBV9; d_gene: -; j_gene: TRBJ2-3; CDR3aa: CAGSERAGGTDTQYF; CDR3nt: TGTGCCGGCAGCGAGAGGGCAGGGGGCACAGATACGCAGTATTTT
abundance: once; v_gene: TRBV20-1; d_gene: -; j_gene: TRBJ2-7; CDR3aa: CSAKGMRGRTYEQYF; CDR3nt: TGCAGTGCTAAGGGTATGCGGGGAAGGACCTACGAGCAGTACTTC
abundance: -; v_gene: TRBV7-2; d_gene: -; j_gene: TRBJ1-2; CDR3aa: CASSGTGDTDGYTF; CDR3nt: TGTGCCAGCAGCGGAACGGGAGACACCGACGGCTACACCTTC
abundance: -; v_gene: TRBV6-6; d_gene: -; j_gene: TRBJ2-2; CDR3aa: CVSSPSPPSRNTGELFF; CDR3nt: TGTGTCAGCAGTCCTTCGCCCCCCAGCAGGAACACCGGGGAGCTGTTTTTT
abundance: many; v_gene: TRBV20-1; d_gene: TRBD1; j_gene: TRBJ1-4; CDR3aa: CSARDHLGGSGKLFF; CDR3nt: TGCAGTGCTAGAGATCATCTAGGGGGCTCGGGCAAACTGTTTTTT
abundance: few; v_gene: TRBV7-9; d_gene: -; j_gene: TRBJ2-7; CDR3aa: CASSKIGTEQYF; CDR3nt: TGTGCCAGCAGCAAAATAGGGACCGAGCAGTACTTC
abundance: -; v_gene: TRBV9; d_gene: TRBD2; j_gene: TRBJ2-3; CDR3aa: CASSSPPGGGTDTQYF; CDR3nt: TGTGCCAGCAGCTCCCCCCCGGGGGGTGGGACAGATACGCAGTATTTT
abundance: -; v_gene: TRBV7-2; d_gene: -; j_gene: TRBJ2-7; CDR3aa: CASTRQASINEQYF; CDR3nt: TGTGCCAGCACCCGACAGGCGTCTATTAACGAGCAGTACTTC
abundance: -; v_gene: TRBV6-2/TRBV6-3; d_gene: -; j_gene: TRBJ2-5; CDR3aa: CASSYLDQETQYF; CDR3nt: TGTGCCAGCAGTTACTTAGATCAAGAGACCCAGTACTTC
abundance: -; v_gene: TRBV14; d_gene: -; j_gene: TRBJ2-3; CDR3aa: CASSHYRDTQYF; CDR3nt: TGTGCCAGCAGCCACTATAGAGATACGCAGTATTTT
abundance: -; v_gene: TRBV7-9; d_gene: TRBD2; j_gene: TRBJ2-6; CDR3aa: CASSQRGAGANVLTF; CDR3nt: TGTGCCAGCAGCCAGCGGGGGGCCGGGGCCAACGTCCTGACTTTC
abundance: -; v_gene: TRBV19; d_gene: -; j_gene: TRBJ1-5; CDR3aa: CASCHGNQPQHF; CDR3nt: TGTGCCAGTTGTCACGGCAATCAGCCCCAGCATTTT
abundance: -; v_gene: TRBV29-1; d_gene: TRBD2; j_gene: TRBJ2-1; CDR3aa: CSVSRLAGGWEQFF; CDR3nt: TGCAGCGTTTCCAGACTAGCGGGGGGGTGGGAGCAGTTCTTC
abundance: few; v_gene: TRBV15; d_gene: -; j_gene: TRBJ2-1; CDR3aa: CATSNYNEQFF; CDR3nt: TGTGCCACCAGCAACTACAATGAGCAGTTCTTC
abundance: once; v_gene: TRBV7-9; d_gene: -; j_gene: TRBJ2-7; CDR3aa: CASSVAGGTYEQYF; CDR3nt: TGTGCCAGCAGCGTAGCTGGAGGAACCTACGAGCAGTACTTC
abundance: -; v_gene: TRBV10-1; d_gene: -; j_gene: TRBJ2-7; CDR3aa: CASSESGNSYEQYF; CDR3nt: TGCGCCAGCAGTGAGTCCGGCAACAGCTACGAGCAGTACTTC
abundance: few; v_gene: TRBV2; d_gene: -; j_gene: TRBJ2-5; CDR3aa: CASNPGEDETQYF; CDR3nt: TGTGCCAGCAACCCAGGGGAGGATGAGACCCAGTACTTC
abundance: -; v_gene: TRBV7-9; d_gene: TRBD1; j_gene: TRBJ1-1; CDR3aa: CASSSTGGVKGSEAFF; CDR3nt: TGTGCCAGCAGCTCGACAGGGGGGGTGAAAGGTTCGGAAGCTTTCTTT
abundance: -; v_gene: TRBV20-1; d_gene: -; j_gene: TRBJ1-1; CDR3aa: CSASFRGTQNTEAFF; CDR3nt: TGCAGTGCTAGTTTTAGGGGCACGCAAAACACTGAAGCTTTCTTT
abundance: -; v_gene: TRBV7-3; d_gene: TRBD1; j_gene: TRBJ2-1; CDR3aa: CASSSGTGSNEQFF; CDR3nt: TGTGCCAGCAGCTCCGGGACAGGGAGCAATGAGCAGTTCTTC
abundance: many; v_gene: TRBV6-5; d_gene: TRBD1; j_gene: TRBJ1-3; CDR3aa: CASSSTGARGNTIYF; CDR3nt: TGTGCCAGCAGCTCTACAGGGGCGAGGGGAAACACCATATATTTT